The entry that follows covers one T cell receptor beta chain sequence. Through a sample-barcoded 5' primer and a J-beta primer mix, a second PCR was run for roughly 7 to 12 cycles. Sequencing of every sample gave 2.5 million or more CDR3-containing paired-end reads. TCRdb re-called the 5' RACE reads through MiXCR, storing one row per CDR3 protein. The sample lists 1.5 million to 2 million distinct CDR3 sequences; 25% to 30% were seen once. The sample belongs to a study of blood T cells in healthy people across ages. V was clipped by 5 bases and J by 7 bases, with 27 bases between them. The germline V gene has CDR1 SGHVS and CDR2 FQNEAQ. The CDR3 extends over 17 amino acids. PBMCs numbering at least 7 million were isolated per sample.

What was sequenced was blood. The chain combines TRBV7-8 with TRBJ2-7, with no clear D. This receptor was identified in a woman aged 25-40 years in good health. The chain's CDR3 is CASSLGRSKSSYNEQYF. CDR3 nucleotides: TGTGCCAGCAGCCTAGGACGTTCGAAAAGCTCCTACAATGAGCAGTACTTC.